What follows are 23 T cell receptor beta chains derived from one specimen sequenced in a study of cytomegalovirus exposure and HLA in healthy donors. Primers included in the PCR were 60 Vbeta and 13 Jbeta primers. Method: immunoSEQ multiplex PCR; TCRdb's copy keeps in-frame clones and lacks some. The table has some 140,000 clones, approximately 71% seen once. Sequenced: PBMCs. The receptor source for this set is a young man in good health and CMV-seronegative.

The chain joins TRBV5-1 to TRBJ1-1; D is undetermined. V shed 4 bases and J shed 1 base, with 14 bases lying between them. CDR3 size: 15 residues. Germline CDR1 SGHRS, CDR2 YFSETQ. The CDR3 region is CASSEQTQPNTEAFF. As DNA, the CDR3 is TGCGCCAGCAGCGAGCAGACACAGCCGAACACTGAAGCTTTCTTT.

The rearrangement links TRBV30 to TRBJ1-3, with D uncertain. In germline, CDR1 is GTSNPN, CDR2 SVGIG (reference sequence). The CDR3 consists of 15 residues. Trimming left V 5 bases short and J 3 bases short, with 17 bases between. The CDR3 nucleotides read TGTGCCTGGGAAACCGGTGGCGGAGGTGGAAACACCATATATTTT. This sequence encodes CAWETGGGGGNTIYF. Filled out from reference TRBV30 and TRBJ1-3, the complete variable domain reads SQTIHQWPATLVQPVGSPLSLECTVEGTSNPNLYWYRQAAGRGLQLLFYSVGIGQISSEVPQNLSASRPQDRQFILSSKKLLLSDSGFYLCAWETGGGGGNTIYFGEGSWLTVV.

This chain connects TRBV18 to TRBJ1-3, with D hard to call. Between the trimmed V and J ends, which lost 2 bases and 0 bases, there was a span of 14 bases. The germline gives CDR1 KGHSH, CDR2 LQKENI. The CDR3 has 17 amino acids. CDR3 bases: TGTGCCAGCTCACCAACGATAACACGGGACTCTGGAAACACCATATATTTT. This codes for CASSPTITRDSGNTIYF.

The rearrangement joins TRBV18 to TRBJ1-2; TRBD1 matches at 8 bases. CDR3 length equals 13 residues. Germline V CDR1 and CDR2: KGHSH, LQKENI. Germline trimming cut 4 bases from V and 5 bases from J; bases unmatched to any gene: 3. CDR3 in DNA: TGTGCCAGCTCACAGGACAGGGATTATGGCTACACCTTC. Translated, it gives CASSQDRDYGYTF.

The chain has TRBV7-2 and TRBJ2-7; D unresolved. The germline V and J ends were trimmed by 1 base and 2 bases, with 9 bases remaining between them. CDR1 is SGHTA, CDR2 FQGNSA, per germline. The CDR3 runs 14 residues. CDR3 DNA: TGTGCCAGCAGCTTAGGTCCAGGAACCTACGAGCAGTACTTC. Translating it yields CASSLGPGTYEQYF.

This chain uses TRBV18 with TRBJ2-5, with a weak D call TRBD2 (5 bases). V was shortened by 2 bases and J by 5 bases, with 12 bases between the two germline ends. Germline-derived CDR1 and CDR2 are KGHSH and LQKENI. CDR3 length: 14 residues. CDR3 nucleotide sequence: TGTGCCAGCTCACCATTGGACGGCGGGGAGACCCAGTACTTC. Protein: CASSPLDGGETQYF.

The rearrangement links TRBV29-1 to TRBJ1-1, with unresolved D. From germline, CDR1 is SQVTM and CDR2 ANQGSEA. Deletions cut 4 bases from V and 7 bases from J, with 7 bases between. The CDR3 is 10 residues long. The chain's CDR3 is CSVGADEAFF. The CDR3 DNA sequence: TGCAGCGTTGGGGCCGATGAAGCTTTCTTT.

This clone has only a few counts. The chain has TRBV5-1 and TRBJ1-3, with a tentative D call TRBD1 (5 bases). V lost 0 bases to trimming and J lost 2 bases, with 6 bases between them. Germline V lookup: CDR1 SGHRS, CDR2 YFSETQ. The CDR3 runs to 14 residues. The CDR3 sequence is CASSLGGAGNTIYF. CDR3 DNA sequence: TGCGCCAGCAGCTTGGGGGGCGCTGGAAACACCATATATTTT.

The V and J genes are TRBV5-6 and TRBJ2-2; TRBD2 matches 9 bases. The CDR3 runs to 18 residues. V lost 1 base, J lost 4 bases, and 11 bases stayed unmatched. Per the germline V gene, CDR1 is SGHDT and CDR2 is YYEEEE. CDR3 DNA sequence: TGTGCCAGCAGCTTGTTTTTAGCGGGAGAGTGGAGCACCGGGGAGCTGTTTTTT. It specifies CASSLFLAGEWSTGELFF. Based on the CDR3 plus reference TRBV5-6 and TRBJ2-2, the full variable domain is DAGVTQSPTHLIKTRGQQVTLRCSPKSGHDTVSWYQQALGQGPQFIFQYYEEEERQRGNFPDRFSGHQFPNYSSELNVNALLLGDSALYLCASSLFLAGEWSTGELFFGEGSRLTVL.

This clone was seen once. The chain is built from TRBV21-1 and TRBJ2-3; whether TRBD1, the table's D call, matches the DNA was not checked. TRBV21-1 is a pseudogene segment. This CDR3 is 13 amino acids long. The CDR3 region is CARTAGWSDTQYF. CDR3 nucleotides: TGTGCCAGGACAGCAGGATGGTCAGATACGCAGTATTTT.

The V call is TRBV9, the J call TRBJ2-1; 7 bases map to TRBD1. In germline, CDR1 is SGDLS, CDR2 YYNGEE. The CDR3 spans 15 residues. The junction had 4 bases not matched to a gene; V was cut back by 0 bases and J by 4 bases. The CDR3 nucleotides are TGTGCCAGCAGCGTAGGTCAGGGGGAATACAATGAGCAGTTCTTC. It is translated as CASSVGQGEYNEQFF.

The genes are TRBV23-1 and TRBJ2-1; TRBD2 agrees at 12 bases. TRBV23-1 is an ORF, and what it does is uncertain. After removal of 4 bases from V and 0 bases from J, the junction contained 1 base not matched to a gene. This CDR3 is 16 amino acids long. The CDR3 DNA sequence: TGCGCCAGCAGTCTGACTAGCGGGAGCTCCTACAATGAGCAGTTCTTC. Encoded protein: CASSLTSGSSYNEQFF.

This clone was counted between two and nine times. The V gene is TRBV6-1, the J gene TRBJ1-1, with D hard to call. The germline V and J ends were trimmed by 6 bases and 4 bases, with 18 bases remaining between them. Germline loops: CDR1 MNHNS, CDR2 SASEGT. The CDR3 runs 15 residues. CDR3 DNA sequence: TGTGCCAGCAGGTGGGTTACCGGGTTAACCACTGAAGCTTTCTTT. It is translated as CASRWVTGLTTEAFF.

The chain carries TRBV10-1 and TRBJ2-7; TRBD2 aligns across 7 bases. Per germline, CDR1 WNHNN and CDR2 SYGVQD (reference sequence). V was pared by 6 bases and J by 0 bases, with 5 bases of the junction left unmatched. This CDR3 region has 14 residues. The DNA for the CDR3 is TGCGCCAGCAGATCCGGGACTATCTCCTACGAGCAGTACTTC. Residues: CASRSGTISYEQYF.

This CDR3 is CASSLQMTGGHGYTF. The CDR3 DNA reads as TGTGCCAGCAGCCTCCAAATGACAGGGGGACATGGCTACACCTTC. This chain uses TRBV7-8 with TRBJ1-2; 9 nucleotides match TRBD1. Looked up from germline, CDR1 is SGHVS and CDR2 is FQNEAQ. J gave up 6 bases and V 5 bases, and 10 bases lay outside the gene matches. The CDR3 contains 15 residues.

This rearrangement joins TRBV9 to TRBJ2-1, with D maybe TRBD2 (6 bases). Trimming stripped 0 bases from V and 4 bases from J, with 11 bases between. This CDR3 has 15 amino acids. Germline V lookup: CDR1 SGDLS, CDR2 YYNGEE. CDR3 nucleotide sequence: TGTGCCAGCAGCGTAGACCTAGCGCCATACAATGAGCAGTTCTTC. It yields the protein CASSVDLAPYNEQFF.

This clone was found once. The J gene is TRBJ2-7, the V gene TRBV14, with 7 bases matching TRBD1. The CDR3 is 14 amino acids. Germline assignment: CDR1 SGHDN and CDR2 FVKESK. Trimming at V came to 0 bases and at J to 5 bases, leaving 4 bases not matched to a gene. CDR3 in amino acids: CASSQETGFNEQYF. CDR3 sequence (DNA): TGTGCCAGCAGCCAAGAGACAGGGTTTAACGAGCAGTACTTC.

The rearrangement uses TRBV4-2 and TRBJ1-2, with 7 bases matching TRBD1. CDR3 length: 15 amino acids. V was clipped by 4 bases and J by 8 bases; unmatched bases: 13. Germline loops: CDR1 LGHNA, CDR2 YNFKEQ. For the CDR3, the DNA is TGTGCCAGCAGCCGTCTCCAGGGGGGAACTGGCGGCTACACCTTC. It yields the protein CASSRLQGGTGGYTF.

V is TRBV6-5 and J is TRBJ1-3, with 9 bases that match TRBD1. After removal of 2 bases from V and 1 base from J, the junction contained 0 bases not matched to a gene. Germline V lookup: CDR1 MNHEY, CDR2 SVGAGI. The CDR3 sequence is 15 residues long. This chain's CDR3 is CASSYGTGSGNTIYF. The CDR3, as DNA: TGTGCCAGCAGTTACGGGACAGGGTCTGGAAACACCATATATTTT.

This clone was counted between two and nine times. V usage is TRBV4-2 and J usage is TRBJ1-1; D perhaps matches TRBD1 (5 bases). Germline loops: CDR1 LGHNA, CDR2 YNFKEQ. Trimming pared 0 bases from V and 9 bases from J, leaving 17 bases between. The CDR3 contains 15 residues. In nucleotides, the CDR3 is TGTGCCAGCAGCCAAGATGGGGCAGAACAGCGCCAAGCTTTCTTT. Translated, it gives CASSQDGAEQRQAFF.

The CDR3 loop is CASRAGGEQYF. In nucleotides, the CDR3 is TGCGCCAGCCGCGCGGGTGGCGAGCAGTACTTC. This sequence joins TRBV5-1 and TRBJ2-7, with TRBD2 as a possible D gene (5 bases). V dropped 7 bases and J dropped 6 bases, with 11 bases sitting between them. The CDR3 totals 11 residues. Germline CDR1 is SGHRS and CDR2 is YFSETQ.

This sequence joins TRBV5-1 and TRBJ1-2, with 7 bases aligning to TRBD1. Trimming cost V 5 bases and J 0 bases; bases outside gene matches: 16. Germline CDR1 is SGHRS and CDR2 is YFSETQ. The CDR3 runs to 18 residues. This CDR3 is CASRPGRGRTEANYGYTF. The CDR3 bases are TGCGCCAGCAGACCCGGGAGGGGGCGCACGGAAGCTAACTATGGCTACACCTTC. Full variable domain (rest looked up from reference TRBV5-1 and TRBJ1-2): KAGVTQTPRYLIKTRGQQVTLSCSPISGHRSVSWYQQTPGQGLQFLFEYFSETQRNKGNFPGRFSGRQFSNSRSEMNVSTLELGDSALYLCASRPGRGRTEANYGYTFGSGTRLTVV.

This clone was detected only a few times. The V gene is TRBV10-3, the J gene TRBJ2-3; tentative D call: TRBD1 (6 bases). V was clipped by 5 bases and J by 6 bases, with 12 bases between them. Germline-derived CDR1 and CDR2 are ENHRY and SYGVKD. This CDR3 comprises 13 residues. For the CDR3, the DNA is TGTGCCATCAGTCACAGGGATGGGGATACGCAGTATTTT. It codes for CAISHRDGDTQYF.